This T cell receptor beta chain originates from a study of cytomegalovirus exposure and HLA in healthy donors. PCR used 60 Vbeta primers and 13 Jbeta primers. The assay was immunoSEQ multiplex PCR, and TCRdb's table has in-frame clones only and misses some. The sample carries about 120,000 clones, about 74% recorded once. The CDR3 consists of 13 residues. The V gene's germline CDR1 is LNHDA and CDR2 SQIVND (reference sequence). Trimming took 9 bases from V and 0 from J; bases not matched to a gene: 5. The source is a female donor in good health and CMV-seronegative. This sequence joins TRBV19 and TRBJ2-7; TRBD1 aligns across 7 bases. The sequencing input was PBMCs. For the CDR3, the DNA is TGTGCCAGCAGGGACAGCAGCTCCTACGAGCAGTACTTC. Amino acid sequence: CASRDSSSYEQYF.